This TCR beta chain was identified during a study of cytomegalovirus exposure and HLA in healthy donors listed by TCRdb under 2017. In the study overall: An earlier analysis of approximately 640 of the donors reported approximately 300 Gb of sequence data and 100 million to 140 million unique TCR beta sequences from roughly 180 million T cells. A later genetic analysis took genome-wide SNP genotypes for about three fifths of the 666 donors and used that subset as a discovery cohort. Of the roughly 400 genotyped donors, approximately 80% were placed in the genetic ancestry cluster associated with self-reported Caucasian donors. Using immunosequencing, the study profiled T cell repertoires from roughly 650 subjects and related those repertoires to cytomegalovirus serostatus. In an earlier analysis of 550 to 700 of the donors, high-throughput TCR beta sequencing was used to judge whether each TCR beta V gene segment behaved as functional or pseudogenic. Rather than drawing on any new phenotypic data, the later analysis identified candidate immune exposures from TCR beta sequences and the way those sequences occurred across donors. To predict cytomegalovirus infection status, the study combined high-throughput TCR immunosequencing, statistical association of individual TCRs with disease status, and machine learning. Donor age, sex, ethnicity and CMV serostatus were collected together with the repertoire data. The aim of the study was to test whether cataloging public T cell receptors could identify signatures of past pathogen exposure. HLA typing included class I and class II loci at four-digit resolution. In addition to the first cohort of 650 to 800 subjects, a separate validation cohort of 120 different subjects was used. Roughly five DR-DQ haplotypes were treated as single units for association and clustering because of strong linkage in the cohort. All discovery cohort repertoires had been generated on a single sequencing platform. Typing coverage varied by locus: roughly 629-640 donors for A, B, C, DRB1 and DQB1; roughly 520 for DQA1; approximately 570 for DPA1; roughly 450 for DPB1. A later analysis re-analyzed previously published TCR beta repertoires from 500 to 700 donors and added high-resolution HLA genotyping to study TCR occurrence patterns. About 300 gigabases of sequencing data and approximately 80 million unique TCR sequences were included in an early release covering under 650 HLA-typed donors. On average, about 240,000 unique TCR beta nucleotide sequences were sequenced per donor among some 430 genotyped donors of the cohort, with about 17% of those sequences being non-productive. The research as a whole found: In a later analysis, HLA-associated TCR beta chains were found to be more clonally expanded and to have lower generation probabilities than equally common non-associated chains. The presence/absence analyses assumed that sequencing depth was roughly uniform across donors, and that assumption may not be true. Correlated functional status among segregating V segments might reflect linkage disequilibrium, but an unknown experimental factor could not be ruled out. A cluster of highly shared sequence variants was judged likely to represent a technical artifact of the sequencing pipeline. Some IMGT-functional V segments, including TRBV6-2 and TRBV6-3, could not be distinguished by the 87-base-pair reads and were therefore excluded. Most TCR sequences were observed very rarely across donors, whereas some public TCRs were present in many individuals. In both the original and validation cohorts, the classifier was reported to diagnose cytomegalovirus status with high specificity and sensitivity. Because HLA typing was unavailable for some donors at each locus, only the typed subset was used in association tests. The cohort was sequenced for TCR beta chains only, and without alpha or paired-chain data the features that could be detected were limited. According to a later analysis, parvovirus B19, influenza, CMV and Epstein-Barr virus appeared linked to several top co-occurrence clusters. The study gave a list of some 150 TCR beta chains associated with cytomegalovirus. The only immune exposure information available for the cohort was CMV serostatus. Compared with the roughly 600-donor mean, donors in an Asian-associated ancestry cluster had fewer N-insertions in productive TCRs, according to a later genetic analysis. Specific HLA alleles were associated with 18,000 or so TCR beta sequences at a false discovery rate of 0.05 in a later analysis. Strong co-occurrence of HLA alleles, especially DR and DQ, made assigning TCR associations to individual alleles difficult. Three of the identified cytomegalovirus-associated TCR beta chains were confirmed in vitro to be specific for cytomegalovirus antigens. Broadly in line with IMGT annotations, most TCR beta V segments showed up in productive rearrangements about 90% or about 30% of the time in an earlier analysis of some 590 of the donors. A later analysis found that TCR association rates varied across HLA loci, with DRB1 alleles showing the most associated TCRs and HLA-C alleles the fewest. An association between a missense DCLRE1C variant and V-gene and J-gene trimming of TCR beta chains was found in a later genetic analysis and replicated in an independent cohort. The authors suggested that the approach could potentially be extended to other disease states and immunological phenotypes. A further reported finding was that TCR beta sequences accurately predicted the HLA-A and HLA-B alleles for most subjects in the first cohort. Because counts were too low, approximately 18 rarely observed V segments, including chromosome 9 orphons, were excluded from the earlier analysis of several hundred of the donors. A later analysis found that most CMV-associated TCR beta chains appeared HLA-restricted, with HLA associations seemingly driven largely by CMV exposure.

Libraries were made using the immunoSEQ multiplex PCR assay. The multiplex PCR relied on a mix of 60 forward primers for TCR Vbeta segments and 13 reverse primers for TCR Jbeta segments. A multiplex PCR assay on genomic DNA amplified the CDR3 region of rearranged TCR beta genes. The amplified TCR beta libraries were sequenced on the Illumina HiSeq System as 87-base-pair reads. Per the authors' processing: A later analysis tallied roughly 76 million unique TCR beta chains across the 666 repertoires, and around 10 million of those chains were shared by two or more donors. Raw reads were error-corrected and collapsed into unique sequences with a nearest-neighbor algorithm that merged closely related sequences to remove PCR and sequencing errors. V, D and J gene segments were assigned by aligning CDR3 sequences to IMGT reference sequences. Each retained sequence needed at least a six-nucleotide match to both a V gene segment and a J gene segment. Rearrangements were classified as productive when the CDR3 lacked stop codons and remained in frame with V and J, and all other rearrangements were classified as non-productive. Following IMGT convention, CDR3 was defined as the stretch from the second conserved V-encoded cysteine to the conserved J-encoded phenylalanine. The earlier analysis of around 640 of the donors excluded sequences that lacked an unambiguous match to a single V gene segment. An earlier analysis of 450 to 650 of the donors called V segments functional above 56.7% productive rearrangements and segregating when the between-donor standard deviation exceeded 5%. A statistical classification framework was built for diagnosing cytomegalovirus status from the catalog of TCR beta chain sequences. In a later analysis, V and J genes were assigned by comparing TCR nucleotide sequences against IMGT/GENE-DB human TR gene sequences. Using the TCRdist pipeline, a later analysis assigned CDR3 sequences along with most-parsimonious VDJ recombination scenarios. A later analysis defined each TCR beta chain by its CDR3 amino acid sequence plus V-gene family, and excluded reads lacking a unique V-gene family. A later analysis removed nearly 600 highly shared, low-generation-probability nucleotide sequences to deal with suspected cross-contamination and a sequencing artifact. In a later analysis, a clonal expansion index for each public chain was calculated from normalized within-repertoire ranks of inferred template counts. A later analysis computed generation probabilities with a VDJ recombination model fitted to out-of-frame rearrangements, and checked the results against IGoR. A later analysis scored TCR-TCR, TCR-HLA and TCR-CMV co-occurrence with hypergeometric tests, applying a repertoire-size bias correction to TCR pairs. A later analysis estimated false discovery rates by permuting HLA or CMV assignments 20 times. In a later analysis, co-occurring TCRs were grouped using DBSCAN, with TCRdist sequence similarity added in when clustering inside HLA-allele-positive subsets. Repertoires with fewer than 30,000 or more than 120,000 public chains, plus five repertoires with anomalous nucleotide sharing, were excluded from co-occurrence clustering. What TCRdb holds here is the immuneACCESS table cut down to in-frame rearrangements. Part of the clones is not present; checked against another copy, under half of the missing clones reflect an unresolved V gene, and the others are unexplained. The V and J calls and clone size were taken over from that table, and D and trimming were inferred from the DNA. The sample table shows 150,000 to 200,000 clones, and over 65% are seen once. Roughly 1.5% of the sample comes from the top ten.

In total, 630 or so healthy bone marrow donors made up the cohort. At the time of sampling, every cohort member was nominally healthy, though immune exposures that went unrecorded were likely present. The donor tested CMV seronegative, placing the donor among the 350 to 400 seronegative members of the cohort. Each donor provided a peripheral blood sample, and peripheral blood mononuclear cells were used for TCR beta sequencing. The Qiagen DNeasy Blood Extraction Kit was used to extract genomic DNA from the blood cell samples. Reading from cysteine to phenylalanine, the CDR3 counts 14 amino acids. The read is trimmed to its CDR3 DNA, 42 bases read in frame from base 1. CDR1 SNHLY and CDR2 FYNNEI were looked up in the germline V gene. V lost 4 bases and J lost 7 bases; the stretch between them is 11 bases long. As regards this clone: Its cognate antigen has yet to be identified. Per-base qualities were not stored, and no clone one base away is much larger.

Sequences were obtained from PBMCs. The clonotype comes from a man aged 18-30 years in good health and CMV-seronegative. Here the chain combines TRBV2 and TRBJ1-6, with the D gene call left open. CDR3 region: CASSGPRTNSPLHF. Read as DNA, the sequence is TGTGCCAGCAGTGGGCCCCGAACGAATTCACCCCTCCACTTT.